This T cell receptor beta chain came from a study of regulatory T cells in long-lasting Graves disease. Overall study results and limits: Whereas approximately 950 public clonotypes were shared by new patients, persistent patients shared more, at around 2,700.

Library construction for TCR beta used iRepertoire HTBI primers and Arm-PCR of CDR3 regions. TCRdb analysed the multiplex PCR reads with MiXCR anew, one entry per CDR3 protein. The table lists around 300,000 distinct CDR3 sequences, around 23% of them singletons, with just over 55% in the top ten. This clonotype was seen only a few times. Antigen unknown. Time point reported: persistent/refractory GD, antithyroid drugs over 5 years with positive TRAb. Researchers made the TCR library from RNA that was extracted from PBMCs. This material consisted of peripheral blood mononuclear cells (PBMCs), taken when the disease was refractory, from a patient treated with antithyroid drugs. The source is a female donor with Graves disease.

Here the CDR3 reads CASSIGRYQPQHF. In DNA, the CDR3 is TGTGCCAGTAGTATAGGTCGGTACCAGCCCCAGCATTTT. J is TRBJ1-5 and V is TRBV19; D call uncertain. The V gene lost 1 base and the J gene lost 7 bases, with 8 bases spanning the gap. CDR3 length equals 13 residues. Germline-derived CDR1 and CDR2 are LNHDA and SQIVND (reference sequence).